This TCR beta chain was retrieved from a study of T cells in Graves' hyperthyroidism and ophthalmopathy. Looking at the study overall: Sampling of peripheral blood happened at initial diagnosis, prior to any treatment. Study results and caveats: Ophthalmopathy got predicted by the model a median roughly 6.1 months before its onset.

RNA transcripts served as the template for amplifying TCR beta CDR3 regions. TCR CDR3 regions were first amplified by RT-PCR with HTBI primers. TCRdb reprocessed the multiplex PCR reads via MiXCR and lists one record per CDR3 protein. The sample yields hundreds of thousands of distinct CDR3 sequences, 11% to 15% seen once. The V gene end was trimmed by 6 bases and the J gene end by 4 bases; junction bases not matched to a gene: 8. CDR1 is SNHLY, CDR2 FYNNEI, per germline. The CDR3 contains 16 residues. It was uncontrolled infection, other autoimmune disease, pregnancy or lactation that excluded patients. Thyroid ultrasound and orbital computed tomography, with clinical symptoms and serum thyroxine and TRAb, informed diagnoses. Ten or more counts support this clonotype. Its antigen is unknown.

Material: blood. The receptor was derived from a woman aged 40 to 55 with Graves' hyperthyroidism. The chain combines TRBV2 with TRBJ2-5; 13 bases fit TRBD2. CDR3 bases: TGTGCCAGCAGCCGAGAAGGACTAGCGGGAGTAGAGACCCAGTACTTC. As protein: CASSREGLAGVETQYF. The variable domain in full, completed from reference TRBV2 and TRBJ2-5, reads EPEVTQTPSHQVTQMGQEVILRCVPISNHLYFYWYRQILGQKVEFLVSFYNNEISEKSEIFDDQFSVERPDGSNFTLKIRSTKLEDSAMYFCASSREGLAGVETQYFGPGTRLLVL.